This entry features one TCR beta chain sequence. Its recognized antigen is unknown. Qualities for individual bases were not recorded, and no much larger clone is one base off. The library was obtained by the immunoSEQ multiplex PCR assay. As for the original processing: A statistical classification framework was built to diagnose cytomegalovirus status from the catalog of TCR beta chain sequences. TCRdb limited this immuneACCESS table to in-frame rearrangements with V and J called. A share of clones is missing; checked studies link under half to unresolved V genes, and the rest is unexplained. V, J and clone size derive from that table, while D and trimming were established from the DNA sequence. In all, the sample holds tens of thousands of clones, and about 87% of those were seen once. The top ten clonotypes cover 3% to 4% of the sample. Trimming accounts for 2 bases at V and 4 bases at J, while the number of junction bases matched to no gene is 7. The germline V gene yields LGHNA for CDR1 and YSLEER for CDR2. The CDR3 covers 16 residues, taking in both the cysteine and the phenylalanine. The kept DNA is CDR3 alone, 48 bases in frame from the first base.

The record originates from a study of cytomegalovirus exposure and HLA in healthy donors (TCRdb year 2017). Regarding the study in general: A later analysis indicated that the 95 to 150 validation repertoires were generated on the platform also employed for the 600 to 750 repertoires of the first cohort. The study aimed to test whether cataloging public T cell receptors could reveal signatures of past pathogen exposure. Along with the roughly 610-subject first cohort, a separate validation cohort of more than 90 different subjects was used. To predict cytomegalovirus infection status, the study brought together high-throughput TCR immunosequencing, statistical association of individual TCRs with disease status, and machine learning.

The study at large found these results: In vitro tests confirmed that a few of the cytomegalovirus-associated TCR beta chains recognize cytomegalovirus antigens. In both the original and validation cohorts, the classifier was reported to diagnose cytomegalovirus status with high specificity and sensitivity. Most TCR sequences were observed very rarely across donors, whereas some public TCRs were present in many individuals. The authors suggested that the approach could potentially be generalized to other disease states and immunological phenotypes. In a later analysis, TCRs clustered in the first cohort were found to also tend to co-occur in the roughly 130 validation repertoires, with approximately 95% of cluster scores above 0. A total of fewer than 200 TCR beta chains were listed by the study as associated with cytomegalovirus. The validation cohort had no HLA typing available for a later analysis, so co-occurrence within that cohort was assessed over all 130 or so repertoires.

Separate from the approximately 700-subject first cohort, the validation cohort of 120 subjects was the group to which the donors belonged. Material: PBMCs. This sequence originates from a woman aged 18-29 years in good health and CMV-seropositive. The rearranged segments are TRBV4-3 and TRBJ2-1; a stretch of 8 junction bases matches TRBD2. The CDR3 protein is CASSQTLAGYYNEQFF. The nucleotide sequence is TGCGCCAGCAGCCAAACTTTAGCGGGGTATTACAATGAGCAGTTCTTC.